Below are 23 T cell receptor beta chains sequenced from a single sample in a study of blood T cell repertoires in COVID-19. Using immunoSEQ multiplex PCR, the repertoire was profiled, and TCRdb retains in-frame clones only, with some absent. The sample lists under 300,000 clones, over 80% seen once, with around 1.8% in the top ten. What was sequenced was PBMCs or T cells enriched from blood (not recorded which). These receptors came from a woman between 18 and 30 years old who had recovered from COVID-19.

This chain links TRBV5-8 with TRBJ1-5; D uncertain. This CDR3 is built from 13 residues. From germline, CDR1 is SGHTS and CDR2 YDEGEE. V was clipped by 0 bases and J by 5 bases, with 6 bases between them. The CDR3 here is CASSLVVDQPQHF. The CDR3 region has the DNA TGTGCCAGCAGCTTGGTGGTAGATCAGCCCCAGCATTTT. Filled out from reference TRBV5-8 and TRBJ1-5, the complete variable domain reads EAGVTQSPTHLIKTRGQQATLRCSPISGHTSVYWYQQALGLGLQFLLWYDEGEERNRGNFPPRFSGRQFPNYSSELNVNALELEDSALYLCASSLVVDQPQHFGDGTRLSIL.

The rearrangement uses TRBV11-3 and TRBJ2-7; possibly TRBD2 for D (7 bases). CDR1 and CDR2 (germline): SGHNT, YENEEA. The CDR3 sequence is 16 residues long. The V gene lost 0 bases and the J gene lost 5 bases, with 17 bases spanning the gap. The CDR3 protein is CASSLEGGARIHEQYF. The CDR3 bases are TGTGCCAGCAGCTTAGAGGGGGGGGCGCGGATACACGAGCAGTACTTC.

This chain joins TRBV28 and TRBJ2-7; the D gene is possibly TRBD2 (5 bases). V lost 4 bases and J 1 base, leaving 14 bases between the germline ends. This CDR3 spans 15 amino acids. Germline V lookup: CDR1 MDHEN, CDR2 SYDVKM. The chain's CDR3 is CASSWENDLSYEQYF. The CDR3 DNA is TGTGCCAGCAGTTGGGAGAACGACCTATCCTACGAGCAGTACTTC.

The chain employs TRBV9 and TRBJ2-1; 10 bases align to TRBD2. V lost 4 bases to trimming and J lost 2 bases; unmatched junction nucleotides: 12. The CDR3 covers 18 residues. The germline CDR1 and CDR2 sequences are SGDLS and YYNGEE. The DNA for the CDR3 is TGTGCCAGCAGCCTTAAGCAAAGAGCGGGAGGGACCTACAATGAGCAGTTCTTC. It codes for CASSLKQRAGGTYNEQFF.

About this clone: A junction end diverges from the germline sequence, so it may reflect a read error. The chain employs TRBV7-8 and TRBJ1-3, with a tentative D call TRBD1 (5 bases). CDR1 and CDR2 from the germline V gene are SGHVS and FQNEAQ. The CDR3 sequence is 16 residues long. CDR3 nucleotide sequence: TGTGCCAGCAGCTTAAACCGCGGGGGTCCTGGACACACCATATATTTT. It yields the protein CASSLNRGGPGHTIYF.

The rearrangement joins TRBV7-9 to TRBJ2-3; 9 bases match TRBD2. This CDR3 comprises 17 residues. The ends lost 5 bases at V and 5 bases at J; junction bases unmatched: 14. Germline V gene lookup returns CDR1 SEHNR and CDR2 FQNEAQ (reference sequence). The CDR3 reads CASSNTISGGFVDTQYF. The CDR3 DNA reads as TGTGCCAGCAGCAATACCATTAGCGGGGGCTTCGTAGATACGCAGTATTTT.

V gene TRBV10-3 combines with J gene TRBJ1-6; weak D call: TRBD1 (6 bases). Germline CDR1 reads ENHRY; CDR2 reads SYGVKD. The CDR3 spans 14 residues. The V gene lost 6 bases and the J gene lost 10 bases, with 16 bases spanning the gap. CDR3 coding DNA: TGTGCCATCAGCCAACGACAGGTTACCTCACCCCTCCACTTT. Residues: CAISQRQVTSPLHF.

Only a few counts were recorded for this clone. The chain has TRBV4-3 and TRBJ2-2; the match to TRBD1 covers 9 bases. The CDR3 consists of 15 residues. The J segment lost 6 bases and the V segment lost 4 bases, leaving 6 bases of the junction unmatched. Germline CDR1 reads LGHNA; CDR2 reads YSLEER. This chain's CDR3 is CASSPGTGTAGELFF. DNA of the CDR3: TGCGCCAGCAGCCCCGGGACAGGGACGGCCGGGGAGCTGTTTTTT.

The chain uses TRBV7-6 and TRBJ1-4; 8 nucleotides line up with TRBD1. V trimming: 8 bases; J trimming: 12 bases; junction bases outside the gene matches: 17. The CDR3 covers 15 residues. From germline, CDR1 is SGHVS and CDR2 FNYEAQ. The CDR3 DNA follows: TGTGCCAGCGGGACACGGTGGCAGGGGGCGCGGGAACTGTTTTTT. Its translation: CASGTRWQGARELFF.

The sample holds one count of this clone. The chain employs TRBV11-3 and TRBJ2-7; D perhaps matches TRBD2 (5 bases). The CDR3 is 15 residues long. V lost 0 bases to trimming and J lost 2 bases, with 11 bases between them. Germline V gives CDR1 SGHNT, CDR2 YENEEA. In DNA, the CDR3 is TGTGCCAGCAGCTTAGATCATCAGCGGACCTACGAGCAGTACTTC. As protein: CASSLDHQRTYEQYF.

The V and J genes are TRBV4-2 and TRBJ1-3; 9 bases are shared with TRBD1. From germline, CDR1 is LGHNA and CDR2 YNFKEQ. The CDR3 contains 15 residues. V dropped 8 bases and J dropped 4; count of bases not matched to a gene: 9. As DNA, the CDR3 is TGTGCCAGCGGGTTTCTGGGGACAGGGGGAAACACCATATATTTT. Its protein is CASGFLGTGGNTIYF.

This chain connects TRBV12-3 or TRBV12-4 to TRBJ2-1, with 7 bases identical to TRBD1. The V gene end was trimmed by 2 bases and the J gene end by 15 bases; junction bases not matched to a gene: 10. The CDR3 is 13 residues long. CDR3: CASSLSFTGVPFF. In nucleotides, the CDR3 is TGTGCCAGCAGTTTAAGTTTTACAGGGGTGCCGTTCTTC.

The chain couples TRBV11-2 to TRBJ1-4; D may be TRBD1 (6 bases). The CDR3 is made up of 14 amino acids. Trimming removed 4 bases from V and 7 bases from J, with 13 bases in between. Germline V CDR1 and CDR2: SGHAT, FQNNGV. The CDR3 DNA is TGTGCCAGCAGCTCCTTGACAGGAAGTGAAAAACTGTTTTTT. Translation: CASSSLTGSEKLFF.

This clone was counted only a few times. This sequence joins TRBV28 and TRBJ2-7; 7 bases match TRBD1. Germline CDR1 reads MDHEN; CDR2 reads SYDVKM. V lost 4 bases, J lost 4 bases, and 10 bases stayed unmatched. The CDR3 contains 15 residues. DNA of the CDR3: TGTGCCAGCAGTTATGTCATGCAGGGGGTGTACGAGCAGTACTTC. It encodes CASSYVMQGVYEQYF.

The J gene is TRBJ2-3, the V gene TRBV5-5, with 7 nucleotides matching TRBD1. The germline gives CDR1 SGHKS, CDR2 YYEKEE (reference sequence). The CDR3 consists of 17 residues. The junction had 16 bases not matched to a gene; V was cut back by 3 bases and J by 6 bases. In DNA, the CDR3 is TGTGCCAGCAGCTGGAACCCAGGGGGTGTACTTGGTGATACGCAGTATTTT. It codes for CASSWNPGGVLGDTQYF.

This chain uses TRBV6-5 with TRBJ2-1; maybe TRBD1 (6 bases). Between the trimmed V and J ends, which lost 5 bases and 9 bases, there was a span of 20 bases. From germline, CDR1 is MNHEY and CDR2 SVGAGI. CDR3 length: 15 amino acids. The CDR3 nucleotides are TGTGCCAGCAGTACGGGACAAGCCCCTCGGGGTGAGCAGTTCTTC. As protein: CASSTGQAPRGEQFF.

The chain recombines TRBV19 with TRBJ2-5; 8 positions match TRBD2. CDR3 size: 13 residues. V lost 4 bases and J lost 5; bases outside the gene matches: 3. The germline V gene has CDR1 LNHDA and CDR2 SQIVND (reference sequence). CDR3 nucleotide sequence: TGTGCCAGTAGTACCGGGACTAGGGAGACCCAGTACTTC. Translation gives CASSTGTRETQYF.

The chain combines TRBV28 with TRBJ2-3; 10 positions match TRBD1. This CDR3 has 15 residues. The V gene's germline CDR1 is MDHEN and CDR2 SYDVKM. V lost 5 bases to trimming and J lost 3 bases; unmatched junction nucleotides: 5. CDR3 bases: TGTGCCAGCAGTGATCCGGGACAGGGGACAGATACGCAGTATTTT. It yields the protein CASSDPGQGTDTQYF.

The rearrangement links TRBV19 to TRBJ1-2, with 10 bases aligning to TRBD1. V shed 7 bases, J shed 6 bases, and the junction held 2 bases outside the gene matches. Per germline, CDR1 LNHDA and CDR2 SQIVND (reference sequence). The CDR3 length is 12 residues. The CDR3 protein is CASTDRGDGYTF. DNA of the CDR3: TGTGCCAGTACGGACAGGGGGGATGGCTACACCTTC. Drawing the rest from reference TRBV19 and TRBJ1-2, the complete variable domain is DGGITQSPKYLFRKEGQNVTLSCEQNLNHDAMYWYRQDPGQGLRLIYYSQIVNDFQKGDIAEGYSVSREKKESFPLTVTSAQKNPTAFYLCASTDRGDGYTFGSGTRLTVV.

The chain uses TRBV14 and TRBJ1-2; unclear D gene. CDR1 is SGHDN, CDR2 FVKESK, per germline. The ends were cut back, 1 base at V and 6 bases at J, with 9 bases in the middle. This CDR3 comprises 13 residues. CDR3 in DNA: TGTGCCAGCAGCCAAGTAATGTCCCATGGCTACACCTTC. Encoded protein: CASSQVMSHGYTF.

The chain employs TRBV4-2 and TRBJ1-4, with TRBD1 as a possible D gene (5 bases). Germline lookup yields CDR1 LGHNA and CDR2 YNFKEQ. The ends were cut back, 1 base at V and 5 bases at J, with 20 bases in the middle. The CDR3 has 18 amino acids. This CDR3 reads CASSQGLGQGNFNEKLFF. The CDR3 DNA reads TGTGCCAGCAGCCAAGGGCTCGGGCAGGGAAACTTCAATGAAAAACTGTTTTTT.

The chain carries TRBV2 and TRBJ1-2; D is undetermined. The V end was cut by 1 base, the J end by 5 bases, with 8 bases between. Per germline, CDR1 SNHLY and CDR2 FYNNEI. The CDR3 is made up of 13 amino acids. The CDR3 DNA is TGTGCCAGCAGTGAAGGGGAGCGGTATGGCTACACCTTC. Its translation: CASSEGERYGYTF.

V gene TRBV28 combines with J gene TRBJ2-5, with TRBD2 identical over 8 bases. The CDR3 loop spans 15 amino acids. Losses at the gene ends were 1 base for V and 4 bases for J; bases not matched to a gene: 5. Germline CDR1 reads MDHEN; CDR2 reads SYDVKM. CDR3 in amino acids: CASSLSAGGGETQYF. The CDR3, as DNA: TGTGCCAGCAGTTTATCGGCGGGGGGTGGAGAGACCCAGTACTTC. Supplemented by reference TRBV28 and TRBJ2-5, the full variable domain reads DVKVTQSSRYLVKRTGEKVFLECVQDMDHENMFWYRQDPGLGLRLIYFSYDVKMKEKGDIPEGYSVSREKKERFSLILESASTNQTSMYLCASSLSAGGGETQYFGPGTRLLVL.